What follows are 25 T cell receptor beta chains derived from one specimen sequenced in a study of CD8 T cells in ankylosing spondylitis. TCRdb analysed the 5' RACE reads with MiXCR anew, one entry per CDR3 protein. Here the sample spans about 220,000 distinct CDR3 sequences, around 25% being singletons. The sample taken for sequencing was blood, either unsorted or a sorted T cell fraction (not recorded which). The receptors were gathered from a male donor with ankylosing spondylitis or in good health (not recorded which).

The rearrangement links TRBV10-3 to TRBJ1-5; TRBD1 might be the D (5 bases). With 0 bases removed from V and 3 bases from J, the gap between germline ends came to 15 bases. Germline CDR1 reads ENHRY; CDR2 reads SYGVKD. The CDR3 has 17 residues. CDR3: CAISESLGQGPNQPQHF. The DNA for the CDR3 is TGTGCCATCAGTGAGTCTTTAGGGCAGGGACCCAATCAGCCCCAGCATTTT.

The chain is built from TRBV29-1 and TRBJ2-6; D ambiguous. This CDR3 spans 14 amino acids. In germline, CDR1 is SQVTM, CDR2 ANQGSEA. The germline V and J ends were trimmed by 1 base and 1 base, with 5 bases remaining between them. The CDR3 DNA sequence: TGCAGCGTTGAAGTTGGGTCTGGGGCCAACGTCCTGACTTTC. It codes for CSVEVGSGANVLTF.

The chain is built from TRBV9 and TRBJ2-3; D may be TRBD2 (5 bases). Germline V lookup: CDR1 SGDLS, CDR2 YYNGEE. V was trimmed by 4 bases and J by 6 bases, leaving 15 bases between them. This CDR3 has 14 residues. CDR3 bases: TGTGCCAGCAGCAACCCCGGGATCATGGATACGCAGTATTTT. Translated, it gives CASSNPGIMDTQYF.

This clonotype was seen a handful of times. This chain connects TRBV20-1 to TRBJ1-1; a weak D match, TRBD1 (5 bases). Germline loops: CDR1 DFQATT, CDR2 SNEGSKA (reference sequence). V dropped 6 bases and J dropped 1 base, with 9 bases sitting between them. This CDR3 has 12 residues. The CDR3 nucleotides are TGCAGTGCACGGACACCGAACACTGAAGCTTTCTTT. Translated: CSARTPNTEAFF.

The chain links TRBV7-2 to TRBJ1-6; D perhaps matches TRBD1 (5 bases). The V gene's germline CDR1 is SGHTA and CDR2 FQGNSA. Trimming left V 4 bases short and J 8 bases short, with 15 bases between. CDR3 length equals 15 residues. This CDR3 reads CASSSKWGGDSPLHF. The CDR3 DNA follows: TGTGCCAGCAGCTCCAAATGGGGCGGGGATTCACCCCTCCACTTT.

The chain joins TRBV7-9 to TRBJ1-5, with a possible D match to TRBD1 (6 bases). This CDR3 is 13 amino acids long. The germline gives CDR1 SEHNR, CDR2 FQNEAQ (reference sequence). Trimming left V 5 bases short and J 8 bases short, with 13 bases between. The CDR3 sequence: CASSLDSSKPQHF. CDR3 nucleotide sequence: TGTGCCAGCAGCCTGGACAGTTCGAAGCCCCAGCATTTT.

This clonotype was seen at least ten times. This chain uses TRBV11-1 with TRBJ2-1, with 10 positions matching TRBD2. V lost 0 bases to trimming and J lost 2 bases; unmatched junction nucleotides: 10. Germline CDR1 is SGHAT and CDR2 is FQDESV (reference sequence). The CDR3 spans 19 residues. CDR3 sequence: CASSLAQDWTSGTYNEQFF. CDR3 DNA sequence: TGTGCCAGCAGCTTAGCGCAGGATTGGACTAGCGGAACCTACAATGAGCAGTTCTTC.

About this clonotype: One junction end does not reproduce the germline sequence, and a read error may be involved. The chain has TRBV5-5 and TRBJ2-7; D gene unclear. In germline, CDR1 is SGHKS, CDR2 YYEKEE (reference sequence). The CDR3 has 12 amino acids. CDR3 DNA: TGTGCCAGCAGCTTGGAGTTGGGCGAGCTGTACTTC. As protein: CASSLELGELYF.

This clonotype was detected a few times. The CDR3 loop is CASSYSRTSGGTQYF. As DNA, the CDR3 is TGTGCCAGCAGTTACTCTCGGACTAGTGGGGGTACGCAGTATTTT. This chain connects TRBV6-5 to TRBJ2-3, with TRBD2 identical over 7 bases. V dropped 0 bases and J dropped 8; count of bases not matched to a gene: 8. Germline V lookup: CDR1 MNHEY, CDR2 SVGAGI. This CDR3 region has 15 residues.

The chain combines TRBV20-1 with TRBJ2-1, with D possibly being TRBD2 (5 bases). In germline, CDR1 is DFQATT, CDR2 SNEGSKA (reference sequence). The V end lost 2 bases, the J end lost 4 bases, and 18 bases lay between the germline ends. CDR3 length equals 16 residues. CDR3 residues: CSARPIPRERYNEQFF. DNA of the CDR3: TGCAGTGCTAGACCGATTCCGAGGGAGAGGTACAATGAGCAGTTCTTC.

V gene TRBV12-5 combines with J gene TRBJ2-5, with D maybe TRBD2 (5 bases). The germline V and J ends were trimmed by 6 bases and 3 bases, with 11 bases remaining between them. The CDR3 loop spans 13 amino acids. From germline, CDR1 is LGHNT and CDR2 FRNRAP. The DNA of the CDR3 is TGTGCTAGTGGAGCGGACGGTGAAGAGACCCAGTACTTC. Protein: CASGADGEETQYF.

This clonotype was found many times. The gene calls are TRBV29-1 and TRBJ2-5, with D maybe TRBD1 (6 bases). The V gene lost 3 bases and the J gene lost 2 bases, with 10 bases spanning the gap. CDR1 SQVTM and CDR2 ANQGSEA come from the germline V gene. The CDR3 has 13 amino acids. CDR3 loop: CSVDDRSQETQYF. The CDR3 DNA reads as TGCAGCGTTGACGACAGGTCTCAAGAGACCCAGTACTTC.

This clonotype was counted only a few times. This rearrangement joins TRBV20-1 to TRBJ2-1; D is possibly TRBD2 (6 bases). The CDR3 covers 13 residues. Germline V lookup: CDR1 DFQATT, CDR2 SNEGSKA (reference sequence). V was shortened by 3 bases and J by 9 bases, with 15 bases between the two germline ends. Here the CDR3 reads CSASVETGSEQFF. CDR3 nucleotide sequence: TGCAGTGCTAGCGTGGAGACCGGGAGTGAGCAGTTCTTC.

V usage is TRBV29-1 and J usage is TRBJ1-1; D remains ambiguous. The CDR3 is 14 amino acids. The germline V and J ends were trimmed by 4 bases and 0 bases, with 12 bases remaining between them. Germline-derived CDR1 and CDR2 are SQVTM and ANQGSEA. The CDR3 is CSVGPRLLNTEAFF. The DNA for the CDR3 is TGCAGCGTTGGTCCTAGACTTTTGAACACTGAAGCTTTCTTT.

The CDR3 sequence is CSVAGASDNQPQHF. CDR3 coding DNA: TGCAGCGTTGCGGGAGCCTCGGATAATCAGCCCCAGCATTTT. The J gene is TRBJ1-5, the V gene TRBV29-1; no definite D call. The germline V gene has CDR1 SQVTM and CDR2 ANQGSEA. Trimming shortened V by 4 bases and J by 4 bases, and 14 bases separated the two germline ends. This CDR3 has 14 amino acids.

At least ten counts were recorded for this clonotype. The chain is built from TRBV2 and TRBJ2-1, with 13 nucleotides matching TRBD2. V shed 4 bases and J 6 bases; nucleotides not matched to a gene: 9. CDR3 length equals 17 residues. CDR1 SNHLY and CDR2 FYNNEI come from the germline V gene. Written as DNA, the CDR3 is TGTGCCAGCAGTGCTAGTAATGGACTAGCGGGAGTCAATGAGCAGTTCTTC. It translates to CASSASNGLAGVNEQFF.

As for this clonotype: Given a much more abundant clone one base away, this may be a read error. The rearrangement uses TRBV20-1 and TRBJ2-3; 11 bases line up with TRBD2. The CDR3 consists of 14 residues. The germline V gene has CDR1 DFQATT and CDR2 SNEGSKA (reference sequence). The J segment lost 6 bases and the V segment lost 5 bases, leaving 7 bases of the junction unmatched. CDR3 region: CSAPPSGRTDTQYF. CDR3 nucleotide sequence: TGCAGTGCTCCACCTAGCGGGAGGACGGATACGCAGTATTTT.

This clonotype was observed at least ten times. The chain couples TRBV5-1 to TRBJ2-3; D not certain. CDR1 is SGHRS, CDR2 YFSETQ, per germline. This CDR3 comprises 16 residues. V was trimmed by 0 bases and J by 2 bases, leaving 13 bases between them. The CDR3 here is CASSLGKGRPTDTQYF. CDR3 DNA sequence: TGCGCCAGCAGCTTGGGTAAAGGCCGCCCCACAGATACGCAGTATTTT.

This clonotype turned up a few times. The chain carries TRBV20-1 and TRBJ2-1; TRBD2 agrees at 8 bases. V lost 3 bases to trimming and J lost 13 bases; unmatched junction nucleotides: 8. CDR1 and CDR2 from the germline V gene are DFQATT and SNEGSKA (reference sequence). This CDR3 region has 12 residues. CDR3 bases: TGCAGTGCTAGCGGACTAGCCGACAAACAGTTCTTC. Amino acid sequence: CSASGLADKQFF.

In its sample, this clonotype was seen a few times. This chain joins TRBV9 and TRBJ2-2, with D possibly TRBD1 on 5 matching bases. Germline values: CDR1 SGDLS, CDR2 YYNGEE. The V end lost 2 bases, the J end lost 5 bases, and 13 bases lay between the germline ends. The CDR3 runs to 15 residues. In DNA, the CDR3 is TGTGCCAGCAGCGTGGGGCTAGTCCAAACCGGGGAGCTGTTTTTT. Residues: CASSVGLVQTGELFF.

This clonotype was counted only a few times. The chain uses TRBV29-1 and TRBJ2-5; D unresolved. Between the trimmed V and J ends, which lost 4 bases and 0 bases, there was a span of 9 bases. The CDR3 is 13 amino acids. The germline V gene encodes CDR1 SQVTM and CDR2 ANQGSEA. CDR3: CSVARFDQETQYF. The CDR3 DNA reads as TGCAGCGTTGCACGGTTTGACCAAGAGACCCAGTACTTC.

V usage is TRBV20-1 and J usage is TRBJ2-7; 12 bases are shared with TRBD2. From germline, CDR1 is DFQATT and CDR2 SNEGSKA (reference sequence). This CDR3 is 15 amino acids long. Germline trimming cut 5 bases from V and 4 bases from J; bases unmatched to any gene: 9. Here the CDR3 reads CSAPVSTSGGYEQYF. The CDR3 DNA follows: TGCAGTGCTCCCGTGTCGACTAGCGGGGGATACGAGCAGTACTTC.

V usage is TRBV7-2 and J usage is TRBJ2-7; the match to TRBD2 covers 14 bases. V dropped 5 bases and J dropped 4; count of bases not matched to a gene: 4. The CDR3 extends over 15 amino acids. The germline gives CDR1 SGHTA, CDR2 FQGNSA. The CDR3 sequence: CASSARTSGRYEQYF. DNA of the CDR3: TGTGCCAGCAGCGCCCGGACTAGCGGGAGGTACGAGCAGTACTTC.

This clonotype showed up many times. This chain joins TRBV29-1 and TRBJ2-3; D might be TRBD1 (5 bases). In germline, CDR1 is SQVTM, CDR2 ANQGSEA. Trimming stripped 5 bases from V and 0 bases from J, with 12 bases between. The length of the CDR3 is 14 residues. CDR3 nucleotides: TGCAGCGTTCAGGGCCTAACTAGCACAGATACGCAGTATTTT. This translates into CSVQGLTSTDTQYF.

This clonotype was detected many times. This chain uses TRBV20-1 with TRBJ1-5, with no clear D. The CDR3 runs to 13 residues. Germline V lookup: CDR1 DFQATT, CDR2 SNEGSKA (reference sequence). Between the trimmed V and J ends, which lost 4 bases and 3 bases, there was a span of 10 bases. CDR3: CSAITVINQPQHF. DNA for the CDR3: TGCAGTGCTATCACAGTGATCAATCAGCCCCAGCATTTT.